This passage covers 28 T cell receptor beta chains from one sample sequenced in a study of regulatory T cells in long-lasting Graves disease. In building TCR beta libraries, iRepertoire HTBI primers were used together with Arm-PCR of CDR3 regions. TCRdb reanalysed the multiplex PCR reads using MiXCR and keeps one entry per CDR3 protein. The sample contains roughly 520,000 distinct CDR3 sequences, about 12% of which appear only once. Time point noted: newly diagnosed GD, antithyroid drugs for less than 3 months. PBMCs were the source of the RNA used for TCR sequencing. These data were also filed under a second study, of T cells in Graves' hyperthyroidism and ophthalmopathy.

Material: peripheral blood mononuclear cells (PBMCs), obtained at new diagnosis, from a patient treated with antithyroid drugs. The receptor set was obtained from a woman under 40 with Graves disease.

Many counts were recorded for this clonotype. The chain couples TRBV2 to TRBJ2-5, with D possibly called TRBD1 or TRBD2 (5 bases each). Between the trimmed V and J ends, which lost 7 bases and 5 bases, there was a span of 14 bases. Germline lookup yields CDR1 SNHLY and CDR2 FYNNEI. CDR3 size: 13 residues. DNA of the CDR3: TGTGCCAGCATGAGGGGAGTAAGGGAGACCCAGTACTTC. Its protein is CASMRGVRETQYF.

This clonotype was seen once. The rearrangement links TRBV20-1 to TRBJ1-6; D is perhaps TRBD1 (6 bases). CDR3 size: 13 residues. V lost 1 base and J lost 8, with 9 bases in between. Germline CDR1 is DFQATT and CDR2 is SNEGSKA (reference sequence). The CDR3 reads CSARGTEYSPLHF. CDR3 DNA: TGCAGTGCTAGAGGGACAGAATATTCACCCCTCCACTTT.

This clonotype was counted ten times or more. V gene TRBV7-9 combines with J gene TRBJ1-4, with no clear D. The CDR3 extends over 17 amino acids. Trimming stripped 3 bases from V and 0 bases from J, with 14 bases between. CDR1 is SEHNR, CDR2 FQNEAQ, per germline (reference sequence). This CDR3 is CASSFAPVASTNEKLFF. DNA of the CDR3: TGTGCCAGCAGCTTCGCCCCCGTAGCTTCAACTAATGAAAAACTGTTTTTT.

This clonotype was recorded many times. The rearrangement uses TRBV24-1 and TRBJ2-3; no firm D call. Germline CDR1 is KGHDR and CDR2 is SFDVKD. The CDR3 consists of 14 residues. Between the trimmed V and J ends, which lost 2 bases and 0 bases, there was a span of 5 bases. The CDR3 DNA reads as TGTGCCACCAGTGATTGGGGTAGCACAGATACGCAGTATTTT. Its translation: CATSDWGSTDTQYF.

This clonotype was observed many times. This rearrangement joins TRBV5-1 to TRBJ2-5; tentatively, D is TRBD2 (6 bases). CDR1 is SGHRS and CDR2 is YFSETQ in the germline V gene. CDR3 length equals 15 residues. Trimming pared 0 bases from V and 1 base from J, leaving 10 bases between. CDR3 sequence: CASSLALGGQETQYF. CDR3 in DNA: TGCGCCAGCAGCTTGGCTTTGGGAGGCCAAGAGACCCAGTACTTC.

This clonotype was recorded at least ten times. The gene calls are TRBV10-3 and TRBJ2-3; weak D call: TRBD2 (5 bases). This CDR3 spans 18 amino acids. The germline CDR1 and CDR2 sequences are ENHRY and SYGVKD. Trimming took off 0 bases at V and 2 bases at J, with 18 bases between the two ends. The DNA for the CDR3 is TGTGCCATCAGTGAGTCGACTCCTGCTCAGCTAGCCACAGATACGCAGTATTTT. It codes for CAISESTPAQLATDTQYF.

This clonotype has only a few counts. The rearrangement joins TRBV6-1 to TRBJ2-3; 13 nucleotides agree with TRBD2. The CDR3 totals 16 residues. The V gene end was trimmed by 6 bases and the J gene end by 4 bases; junction bases not matched to a gene: 7. Germline-derived CDR1 and CDR2 are MNHNS and SASEGT. This CDR3 is CASSQRTSGSADTQYF. The CDR3, as DNA: TGTGCCAGCAGCCAAAGGACTAGCGGGAGTGCAGATACGCAGTATTTT.

The rearrangement links TRBV4-3 to TRBJ1-1; TRBD1 aligns across 9 bases. The trim removed 1 base at V and 12 bases at J, leaving 12 bases unmatched. This CDR3 is built from 15 residues. The germline gives CDR1 LGHNA, CDR2 YSLEER. CDR3 region: CASSQAGYRGLGTFF. The CDR3 coding sequence is TGCGCCAGCAGCCAAGCCGGCTACAGGGGGCTCGGGACTTTCTTT.

This rearrangement joins TRBV19 to TRBJ2-3; 7 bases are shared with TRBD2. Germline assignment: CDR1 LNHDA and CDR2 SQIVND (reference sequence). With 5 bases clipped from V and 6 bases from J, the junction kept 17 bases outside the gene matches. The CDR3 covers 17 residues. Here the CDR3 DNA reads TGTGCCAGTAGTGCCGTGGGCGGGGGAGGGCCAGCGGATACGCAGTATTTT. Amino acids: CASSAVGGGGPADTQYF.

There are a few counts of this clonotype. V gene TRBV6-1 combines with J gene TRBJ2-7, with TRBD2 matching 14 bases. CDR1 and CDR2 from the germline V gene are MNHNS and SASEGT. The CDR3 sequence is 14 residues long. The ends lost 8 bases at V and 3 bases at J; junction bases unmatched: 3. CDR3 bases: TGTGCCAGCGGACTAGCGGGAGGTGTCTACGAGCAGTACTTC. Encoded protein: CASGLAGGVYEQYF.

CDR3 bases: TGTGCCAGCAGCGCGGGGCTGGACACAGATACGCAGTATTTT. Residues: CASSAGLDTDTQYF. The genes are TRBV9 and TRBJ2-3; D could derive from TRBD1 or TRBD2 (5 bases each). The V end was cut by 3 bases, the J end by 2 bases, with 10 bases between. The CDR3 loop spans 14 amino acids. Germline V gives CDR1 SGDLS, CDR2 YYNGEE.

This chain links TRBV3-1 with TRBJ2-1, with D perhaps TRBD1 or TRBD2 (5 bases each). V lost 3 bases and J 10 bases, leaving 19 bases between the germline ends. This CDR3 has 15 amino acids. Germline V gives CDR1 LGHDT, CDR2 YNNKEL (reference sequence). In DNA form, the CDR3 reads TGTGCCAGCAGCCAGACCCGGGGCCCTAGTCCGGAGCAGTTCTTC. Protein sequence: CASSQTRGPSPEQFF.

This clonotype was observed many times. CDR3 region: CSVGNRVGNTGELFF. CDR3 bases: TGCAGCGTTGGAAACAGGGTCGGGAACACCGGGGAGCTGTTTTTT. The chain employs TRBV29-1 and TRBJ2-2, with D tentatively TRBD1 (6 bases). The germline CDR1 and CDR2 sequences are SQVTM and ANQGSEA. The CDR3 is 15 amino acids. Trimming left V 4 bases short and J 1 base short, with 13 bases between.

This clonotype was counted ten times or more. The rearrangement uses TRBV27 and TRBJ2-1; TRBD2 matches 11 bases. With 10 bases clipped from V and 4 bases from J, the junction kept 15 bases outside the gene matches. The CDR3 is 17 residues long. Germline-derived CDR1 and CDR2 are MNHEY and SMNVEV (reference sequence). CDR3 DNA sequence: TGTGCCACCGGTAGCGGGAGGGCCGTCAGATCTTACAATGAGCAGTTCTTC. Translated: CATGSGRAVRSYNEQFF.

In its sample, this clonotype was seen a few times. This chain links TRBV6-1 with TRBJ1-2, with D unclear. CDR1 MNHNS and CDR2 SASEGT come from the germline V gene. This CDR3 region has 14 residues. V was shortened by 6 bases and J by 1 base, with 12 bases between the two germline ends. The CDR3 DNA is TGTGCCAGCAGCCCAGTTCAGATTAACTATGGCTACACCTTC. It is translated as CASSPVQINYGYTF.

This clonotype was recorded many times. CDR3 residues: CASSPYRDSLNTEAFF. The CDR3 nucleotides read TGCGCCAGCAGCCCTTACCGGGACAGCTTGAACACTGAAGCTTTCTTT. This chain uses TRBV4-1 with TRBJ1-1; 7 bases are a match to TRBD1. Germline V CDR1 and CDR2: MGHRA, YSYEKL. The V and J ends lost 4 bases and 0 bases, in that order; junction bases with no gene match: 8. The CDR3 totals 16 residues.

This clonotype was detected many times. The chain couples TRBV28 to TRBJ2-3; maybe TRBD2 (5 bases). The CDR3 extends over 17 amino acids. Germline V gene data show CDR1 as MDHEN and CDR2 as SYDVKM. The ends were cut back, 4 bases at V and 5 bases at J, with 22 bases in the middle. Written as DNA, the CDR3 is TGTGCCAGCAGTTCAAACCCCTCCCCTCGCGGGCGAGATACGCAGTATTTT. Translated, it gives CASSSNPSPRGRDTQYF. Full variable domain (missing parts from reference TRBV28 and TRBJ2-3): DVKVTQSSRYLVKRTGEKVFLECVQDMDHENMFWYRQDPGLGLRLIYFSYDVKMKEKGDIPEGYSVSREKKERFSLILESASTNQTSMYLCASSSNPSPRGRDTQYFGPGTRLTVL.

This clonotype showed up just a few times. The CDR3 sequence: CASSSTMMNTEAFF. The DNA of the CDR3 is TGTGCCAGCAGCTCGACCATGATGAACACTGAAGCTTTCTTT. The chain combines TRBV7-2 with TRBJ1-1; the D is unclear. This CDR3 is built from 14 residues. The V and J ends lost 4 bases and 0 bases respectively, with 9 bases between them. Germline loops: CDR1 SGHTA, CDR2 FQGNSA.

This clonotype was counted between two and nine times. V usage is TRBV2 and J usage is TRBJ2-7, with D maybe TRBD2 (5 bases). The CDR3 has 21 residues. The germline V gene has CDR1 SNHLY and CDR2 FYNNEI. V was pared by 9 bases and J by 3 bases, with 39 bases between. This CDR3 is CARPRIKVGFGLEGEDYEQYF. The CDR3 coding sequence is TGTGCCAGACCCCGAATCAAAGTTGGTTTTGGCCTTGAGGGAGAGGACTACGAGCAGTACTTC.

This clonotype has ten or more counts. For the CDR3, the DNA is TGTGCCAGCTTGGGGCAGGGAATGGCTGAAGCTTTCTTT. Protein: CASLGQGMAEAFF. This chain connects TRBV2 to TRBJ1-1; D might be TRBD1 (5 bases). The germline V gene has CDR1 SNHLY and CDR2 FYNNEI. V was pared by 8 bases and J by 6 bases, with 16 bases between. The CDR3 runs to 13 residues.

Ten or more counts support this clonotype. The chain has TRBV13 and TRBJ1-1, with 8 bases matching TRBD1. Per germline, CDR1 PRHDT and CDR2 FYEKMQ (reference sequence). V was clipped by 0 bases and J by 0 bases; unmatched bases: 6. The CDR3 has 17 residues. The CDR3 region is CASSLGGQGPLNTEAFF. The CDR3 nucleotides are TGTGCCAGCAGCTTAGGAGGACAGGGACCATTGAACACTGAAGCTTTCTTT.

A few counts support this clonotype. The rearrangement joins TRBV28 to TRBJ2-3; 9 bases agree with TRBD1. Trimming cost V 5 bases and J 2 bases; bases outside gene matches: 8. The CDR3 spans 16 residues. Germline V CDR1 and CDR2: MDHEN, SYDVKM. The CDR3 sequence: CASSRGRDRDTDTQYF. The CDR3 coding sequence is TGTGCCAGCAGTAGGGGCCGGGACAGGGACACAGATACGCAGTATTTT.

This clonotype was counted a few times. This rearrangement joins TRBV27 to TRBJ2-7; D may be TRBD2 (5 bases). V was clipped by 5 bases and J by 2 bases, with 10 bases between them. From germline, CDR1 is MNHEY and CDR2 SMNVEV (reference sequence). This CDR3 contains 13 residues. The CDR3 DNA sequence: TGTGCCAGCAGTCACGGACTTACCTACGAGCAGTACTTC. It encodes CASSHGLTYEQYF.

This clonotype showed up just a few times. V gene TRBV7-9 combines with J gene TRBJ2-2, with 11 bases lining up with TRBD2. V lost 6 bases, J lost 3 bases, and 18 bases stayed unmatched. The CDR3 has 20 amino acids. Looked up from germline, CDR1 is SEHNR and CDR2 is FQNEAQ (reference sequence). CDR3: CASSHPRGLAGGPDTGELFF. The CDR3 nucleotides are TGTGCCAGCAGTCATCCCCGCGGCCTAGCGGGAGGACCAGACACCGGGGAGCTGTTTTTT.

The V gene is TRBV28, the J gene TRBJ2-7, with D tentatively TRBD2 (8 bases). The CDR3 is 14 residues long. V lost 6 bases to trimming and J lost 3 bases, with 15 bases between them. Looked up from germline, CDR1 is MDHEN and CDR2 is SYDVKM. The CDR3 loop is CASSGRGPLYEQYF. In nucleotides, the CDR3 is TGTGCCAGCAGCGGGAGGGGGCCCCTCTACGAGCAGTACTTC.

This clonotype was counted only a few times. V and J are TRBV7-9 and TRBJ2-7; a weak D match, TRBD2 (6 bases). The germline CDR1 and CDR2 sequences are SEHNR and FQNEAQ (reference sequence). This CDR3 contains 13 residues. Trimming cost V 5 bases and J 6 bases, with 14 bases left between them. The CDR3 coding sequence is TGTGCCAGCAGCCCCGCGGGGACTCGCGAGCAGTACTTC. It translates to CASSPAGTREQYF.

At least ten counts were recorded for this clonotype. The rearrangement joins TRBV11-2 to TRBJ2-3; weak D call: TRBD1 (5 bases). V shed 2 bases and J shed 1 base, with 7 bases lying between them. The CDR3 is made up of 14 amino acids. Germline CDR1 is SGHAT and CDR2 is FQNNGV. The CDR3 spells CASSLLQGTDTQYF. The CDR3 DNA reads TGTGCCAGCAGCTTATTACAGGGCACAGATACGCAGTATTTT.

This clonotype was counted at least ten times. The rearrangement links TRBV20-1 to TRBJ2-1, with D uncertain. CDR1 and CDR2 from the germline V gene are DFQATT and SNEGSKA (reference sequence). The CDR3 is 13 amino acids. Between the trimmed V and J ends, which lost 8 bases and 1 base, there was a span of 12 bases. This CDR3 is CSRSSASYNEQFF. As DNA, the CDR3 is TGCAGTCGCTCTAGTGCGTCCTACAATGAGCAGTTCTTC.